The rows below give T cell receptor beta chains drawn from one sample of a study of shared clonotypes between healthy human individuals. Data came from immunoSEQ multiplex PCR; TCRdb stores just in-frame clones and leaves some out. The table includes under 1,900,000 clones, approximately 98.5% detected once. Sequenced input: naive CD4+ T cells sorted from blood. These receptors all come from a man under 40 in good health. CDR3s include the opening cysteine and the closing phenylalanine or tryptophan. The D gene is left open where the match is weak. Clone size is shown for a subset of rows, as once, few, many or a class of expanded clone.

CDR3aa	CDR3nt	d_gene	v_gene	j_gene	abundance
CASSRSDRMNTEAFF	TGCGCCAGCAGTCGATCTGACAGGATGAACACTGAAGCTTTCTTT	.	TRBV23-1	TRBJ1-1	.
CASSPTGRAGEQYF	TGTGCCAGCAGCCCGACAGGGCGTGCGGGGGAGCAGTATTTT	.	TRBV5-6	TRBJ2-3	.
CASRYGASEYQETQYF	TGCGCCAGCAGATACGGGGCCTCAGAGTACCAAGAGACCCAGTACTTC	.	TRBV5-1	TRBJ2-5	.
CASSSRGETQYF	TGTGCCAGCAGCTCGCGGGGGGAGACCCAGTACTTC	TRBD2	TRBV5-4	TRBJ2-5	.
CASSPPMGGGSFLSKWYNEQFF	TGTGCCAGCTCACCGCCTATGGGTGGCGGGAGTTTTTTAAGTAAGTGGTACAATGAGCAGTTCTTC	TRBD2	TRBV18	TRBJ2-1	once
CASSHWGAHTEAFF	TGTGCCAGCAGTCATTGGGGGGCGCACACTGAAGCTTTCTTT	.	TRBV28	TRBJ1-1	.
CASSDRINQPQHF	TGTGCCAGCAGTGACAGGATAAATCAGCCCCAGCATTTT	.	TRBV6-1	TRBJ1-5	.
CASRIASGSSYNEQFF	TGTGCCAGCAGAATAGCTAGCGGGAGTTCGTACAATGAGCAGTTCTTC	TRBD2	TRBV2	TRBJ2-1	.
CASSEGQGYGYTF	TGCGCCAGCAGTGAAGGACAGGGCTATGGCTACACCTTC	TRBD1	TRBV10-1	TRBJ1-2	few
CASSQDLGQGYSEQYF	TGTGCCAGCAGCCAAGATTTGGGACAGGGGTACTCCGAGCAGTACTTC	TRBD1	TRBV14	TRBJ2-7	.
CASSNNRNTEAFF	TGTGCCAGCAGCAACAACAGGAACACTGAAGCTTTCTTT	.	TRBV7-8	TRBJ1-1	.
CASNPSVEAGVEETQYF	TGTGCCAGCAACCCCTCGGTGGAAGCGGGAGTTGAGGAGACCCAGTACTTC	TRBD2	TRBV7-3	TRBJ2-5	.
CASGLETRDDTQYF	TGTGCCAGCGGGTTGGAGACTAGAGATGATACGCAGTATTTT	.	TRBV6-1	TRBJ2-3	.
CASSQDYGTLYEQYF	TGCGCCAGCAGCCAAGATTACGGAACCTTATACGAGCAGTACTTC	.	TRBV4-3	TRBJ2-7	.
CASSLGGTKNIQYF	TGTGCCAGCAGCTTAGGGGGTACCAAAAACATTCAGTACTTC	.	TRBV11-3	TRBJ2-4	.
CASSIGTVSNTGELFF	TGTGCCAGTAGTATAGGGACAGTCTCTAACACCGGGGAGCTGTTTTTT	.	TRBV19	TRBJ2-2	once
CASRRAGGTGELFF	TGTGCCAGCAGGCGGGCGGGGGGCACCGGGGAGCTGTTTTTT	TRBD2	TRBV28	TRBJ2-2	.
CASSLDGFNEQFF	TGTGCCAGCAGTTTGGACGGCTTCAATGAGCAGTTCTTC	.	TRBV28	TRBJ2-1	.
CASSTRQGDTGELFF	TGTGCCAGCAGTACCCGGCAGGGTGACACCGGGGAGCTGTTTTTT	.	TRBV27	TRBJ2-2	.
CASSVLVGTGNGYTF	TGTGCCAGCAGTGTACTGGTAGGGACAGGGAACGGCTACACCTTC	TRBD1	TRBV6-5	TRBJ1-2	.
CAWSARSRGFYEQYF	TGTGCCTGGAGTGCCCGGTCCAGGGGCTTCTACGAGCAGTACTTC	.	TRBV30	TRBJ2-7	.
CASSSGTSGRGPEQYF	TGTGCCAGCAGCTCCGGGACTAGCGGGAGGGGACCCGAGCAGTACTTC	TRBD2	TRBV5-4	TRBJ2-7	.
CASSLQGQGDNEQFF	TGCGCCAGCAGCTTGCAGGGACAGGGGGACAATGAGCAGTTCTTC	TRBD1	TRBV5-1	TRBJ2-1	.
CASSPGQISNQPQHF	TGTGCCAGCTCACCGGGACAGATCAGCAATCAGCCCCAGCATTTT	TRBD1	TRBV18	TRBJ1-5	.
CASSLGQGPFVGELFF	TGTGCCAGCAGCTTAGGGCAGGGGCCGTTCGTCGGGGAGCTGTTTTTT	.	TRBV11-2	TRBJ2-2	once
CASSPRTDTQYF	TGTGCCAGCTCACCCCGAACAGATACGCAGTATTTT	.	TRBV18	TRBJ2-3	.
CASSPYFRPEGSYNEQFF	TGTGCCAGCAGTCCCTATTTTAGACCCGAGGGCTCCTACAATGAGCAGTTCTTC	.	TRBV28	TRBJ2-1	.
CASSLQNTEAFF	TGTGCCAGCAGTTTACAGAACACTGAAGCTTTCTTT	.	TRBV28	TRBJ1-1	once
CASSLGTSNTNEQFF	TGTGCCAGCAGCTTAGGGACTAGCAATACTAATGAGCAGTTCTTC	TRBD2	TRBV11-2	TRBJ2-1	.
CASSSGGETQYF	TGCGCCAGCAGCAGTGGAGGGGAGACCCAGTACTTC	.	TRBV5-1	TRBJ2-5	.
CASSYTGTVTDTQYF	TGTGCCAGCAGCTACACCGGGACAGTAACAGATACGCAGTATTTT	TRBD1	TRBV5-5	TRBJ2-3	.
CSVEGAKGTDTQYF	TGCAGCGTTGAGGGGGCGAAGGGAACAGATACGCAGTATTTT	.	TRBV29-1	TRBJ2-3	.
CASSPGLAGAYEQYF	TGTGCCAGCAGCCCCGGACTAGCGGGGGCCTACGAGCAGTACTTC	TRBD2	TRBV9	TRBJ2-7	.